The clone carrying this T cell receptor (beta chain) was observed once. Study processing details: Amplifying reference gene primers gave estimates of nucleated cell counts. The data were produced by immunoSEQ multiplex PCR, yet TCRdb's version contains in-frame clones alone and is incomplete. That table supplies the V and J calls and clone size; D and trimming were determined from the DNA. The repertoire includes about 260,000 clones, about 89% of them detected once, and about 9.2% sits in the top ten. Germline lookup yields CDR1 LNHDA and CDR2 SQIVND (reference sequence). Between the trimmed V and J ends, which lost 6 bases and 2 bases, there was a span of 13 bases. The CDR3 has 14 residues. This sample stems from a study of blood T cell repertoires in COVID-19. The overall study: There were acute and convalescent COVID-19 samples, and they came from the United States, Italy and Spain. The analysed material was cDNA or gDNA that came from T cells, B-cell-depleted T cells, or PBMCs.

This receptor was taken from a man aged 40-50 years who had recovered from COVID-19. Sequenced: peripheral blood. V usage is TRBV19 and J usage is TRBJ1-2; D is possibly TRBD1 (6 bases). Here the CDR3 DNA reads TGTGCCAGTAGGCGCTTAGGACAGAACTATGGCTACACCTTC. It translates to CASRRLGQNYGYTF.